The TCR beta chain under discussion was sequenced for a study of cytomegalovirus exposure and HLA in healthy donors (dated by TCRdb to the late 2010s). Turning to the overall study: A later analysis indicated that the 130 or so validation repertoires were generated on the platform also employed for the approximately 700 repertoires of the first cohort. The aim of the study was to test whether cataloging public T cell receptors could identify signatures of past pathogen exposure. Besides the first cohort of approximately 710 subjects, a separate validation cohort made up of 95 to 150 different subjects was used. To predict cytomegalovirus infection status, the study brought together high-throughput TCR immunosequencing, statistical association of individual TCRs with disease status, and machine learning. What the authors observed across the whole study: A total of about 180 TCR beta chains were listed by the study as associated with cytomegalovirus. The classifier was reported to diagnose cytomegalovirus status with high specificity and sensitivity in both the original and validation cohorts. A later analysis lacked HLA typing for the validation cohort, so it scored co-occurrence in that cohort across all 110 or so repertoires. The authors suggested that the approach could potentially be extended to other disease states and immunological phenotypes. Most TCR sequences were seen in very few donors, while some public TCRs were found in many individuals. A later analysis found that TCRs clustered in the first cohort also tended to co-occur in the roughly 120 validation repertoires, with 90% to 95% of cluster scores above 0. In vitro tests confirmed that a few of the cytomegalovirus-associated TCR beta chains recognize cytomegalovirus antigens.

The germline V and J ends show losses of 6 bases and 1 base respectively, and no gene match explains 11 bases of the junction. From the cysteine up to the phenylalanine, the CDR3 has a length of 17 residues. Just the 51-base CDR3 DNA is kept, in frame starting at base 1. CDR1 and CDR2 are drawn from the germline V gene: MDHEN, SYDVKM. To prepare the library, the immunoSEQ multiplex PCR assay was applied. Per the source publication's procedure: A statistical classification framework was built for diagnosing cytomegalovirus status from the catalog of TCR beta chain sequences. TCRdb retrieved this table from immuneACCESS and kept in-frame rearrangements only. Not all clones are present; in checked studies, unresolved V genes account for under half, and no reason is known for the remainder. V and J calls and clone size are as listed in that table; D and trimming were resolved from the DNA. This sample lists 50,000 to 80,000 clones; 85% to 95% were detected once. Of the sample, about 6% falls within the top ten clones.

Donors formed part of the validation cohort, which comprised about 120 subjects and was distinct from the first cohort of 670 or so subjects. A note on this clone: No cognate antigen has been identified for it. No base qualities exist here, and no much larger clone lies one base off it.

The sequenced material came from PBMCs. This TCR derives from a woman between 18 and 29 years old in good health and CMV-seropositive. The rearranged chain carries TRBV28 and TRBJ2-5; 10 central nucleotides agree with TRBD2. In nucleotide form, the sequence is TGTGCCAGCAGCCCTTCGGGACTAGCGAGTTCCCAAGAGACCCAGTACTTC. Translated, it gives CASSPSGLASSQETQYF.